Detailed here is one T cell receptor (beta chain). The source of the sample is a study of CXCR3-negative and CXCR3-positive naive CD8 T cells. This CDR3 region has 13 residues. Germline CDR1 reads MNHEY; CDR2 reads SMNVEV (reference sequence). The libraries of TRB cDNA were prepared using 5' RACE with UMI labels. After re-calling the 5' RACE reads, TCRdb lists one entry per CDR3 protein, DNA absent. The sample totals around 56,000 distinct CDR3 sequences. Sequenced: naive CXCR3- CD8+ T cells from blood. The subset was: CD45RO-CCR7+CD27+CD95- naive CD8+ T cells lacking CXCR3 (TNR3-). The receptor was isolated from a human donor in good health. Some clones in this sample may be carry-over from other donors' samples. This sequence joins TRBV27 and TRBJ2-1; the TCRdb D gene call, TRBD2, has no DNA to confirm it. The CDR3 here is CASNRGAYNEQFF.